This record concerns one TCR beta chain sequence. Its target antigen remains unknown. No much larger clone is present one base from it, and per-base qualities are unavailable. The immunoSEQ Assay, a bias-controlled multiplex PCR, was used to amplify TCRbeta CDR3 regions from genomic DNA. For the original study's pipeline: Nucleated cell counts per sample were estimated from amplification of reference gene primers within the assay. To quantify the absolute abundance of each unique TCRbeta CDR3 rearrangement, sequence reads were collapsed and filtered. For each sample, productive Simpson clonality was calculated by taking the square root of Simpson's diversity index across productive rearrangements. What TCRdb holds here is the immuneACCESS table cut down to in-frame rearrangements. Part of the clones is not present; checked against another copy, under half of the missing clones reflect an unresolved V gene, and the others are unexplained. V and J calls plus clone size are reproduced from that table; the DNA served to infer D and trimming. Within this sample are about 150,000 clones, with around 90% of them counted one time only. The top ten constitute 2.5% of the sample.

The sample is drawn from a study of blood T cell repertoires in COVID-19 (dated by TCRdb to 2019 to 2021). About the investigation overall: Samples from collaborators originated in the United States, Italy and Spain and spanned both the acute and convalescent phases of COVID-19. Where available, HLA class I and class II types were taken from metadata supplied by the sample provider and were not determined by assay-based typing. The repertoires were released in a freely available public database meant as a resource for research on the immune response to SARS-CoV-2. The samples were drawn from the first 160 participants of the ongoing ImmuneRACE study and from under 1,500 subjects provided by 6 global collaborators. A de-identified subject ID, COVID-19 status, age in years and sex were almost always included in the sample metadata. Deeply sampled blood TCRbeta repertoires from subjects exposed to, actively infected with, or recovered from COVID-19 were included in the dataset. The material from the prospective study consisted of cDNA or gDNA derived from T cells, B-cell-depleted T cells, or PBMCs. On the study overall, not on this receptor specifically: The quantity of clinical and demographic metadata differed by source and by participant and was supplied without curation.

V lost 2 bases and J lost 4 bases; the stretch between them is 6 bases long. Measured from the cysteine to the phenylalanine, the CDR3 is 12 residues long. Here the CDR3 DNA is all that survives: 36 bases in frame from base 1. According to the germline V gene (reference sequence), CDR1 reads MNHNY and CDR2 reads SVGAGI. In Seattle, one collaborating source enrolled patients while the infection was active and tracked those patients longitudinally over the course of disease. Each collaborating institution followed its own protocols to collect whole blood in K2EDTA tubes. Collaborator samples were shipped for TCRbeta analysis as frozen whole blood, isolated PBMCs, or DNA extracted from either sample type.

The chain employs TRBV6-6 and TRBJ2-7, with the D gene call left open. This TCR was recovered from an elderly woman with COVID-19, enrolled during active disease. The sample was peripheral blood. The nucleotide sequence reads TGTGCCAGCAGTTACATCACTTACGAGCAGTACTTC. This yields the protein CASSYITYEQYF.